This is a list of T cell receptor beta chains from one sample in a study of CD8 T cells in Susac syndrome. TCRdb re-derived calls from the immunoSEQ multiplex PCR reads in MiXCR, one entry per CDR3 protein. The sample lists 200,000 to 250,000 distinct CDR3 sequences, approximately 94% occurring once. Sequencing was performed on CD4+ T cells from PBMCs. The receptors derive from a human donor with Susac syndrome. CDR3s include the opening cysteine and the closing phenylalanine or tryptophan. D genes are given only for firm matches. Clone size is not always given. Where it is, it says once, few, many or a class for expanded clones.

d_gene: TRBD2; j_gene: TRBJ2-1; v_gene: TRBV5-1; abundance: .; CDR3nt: TGCGCCAGCAGCTCCCGTTCCGGGACTAGCAATGAGCAGTTCTTC; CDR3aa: CASSSRSGTSNEQFF
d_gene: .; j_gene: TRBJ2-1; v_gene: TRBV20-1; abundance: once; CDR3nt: TGCAGTGCTATGGTCTTGGGGGAGCAGTTCTTC; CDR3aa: CSAMVLGEQFF
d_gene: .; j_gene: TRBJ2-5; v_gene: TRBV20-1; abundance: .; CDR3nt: TGCAGTGTTCGGCGGGGCGGCCAAGAGACCCAGTACTTC; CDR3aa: CSVRRGGQETQYF
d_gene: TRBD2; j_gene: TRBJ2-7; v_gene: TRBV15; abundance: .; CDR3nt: TGTGCCACCAGTTTAGCGGGGGCCTCCTACGAGCAGTACTTC; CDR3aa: CATSLAGASYEQYF
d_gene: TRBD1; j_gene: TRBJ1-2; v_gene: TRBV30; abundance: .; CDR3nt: TGTGCCTGGAGGGGGGACAGAGGACGCCTAACGGGCTACACCTTC; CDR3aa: CAWRGDRGRLTGYTF
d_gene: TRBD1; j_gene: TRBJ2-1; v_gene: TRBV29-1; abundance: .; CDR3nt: TGCAGCACCCGGGGGACAGGGCTAAACGAGCAGTTCTTC; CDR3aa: CSTRGTGLNEQFF
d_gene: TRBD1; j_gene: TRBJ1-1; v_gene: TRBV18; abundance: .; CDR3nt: TGTGCCAGCTCACCAAGGACAGGGGAAAACACTGAAGCTTTCTTT; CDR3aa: CASSPRTGENTEAFF
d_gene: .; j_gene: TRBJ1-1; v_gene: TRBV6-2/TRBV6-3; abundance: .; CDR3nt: TGTGCCAGCAGTTACGGGGAGGTGAACACTGAAGCTTTCTTT; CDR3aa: CASSYGEVNTEAFF
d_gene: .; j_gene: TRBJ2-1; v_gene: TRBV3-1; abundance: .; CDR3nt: TGTGCCAGCACCTCGGGTAGCTACAATGAGCAGTTCTTC; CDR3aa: CASTSGSYNEQFF
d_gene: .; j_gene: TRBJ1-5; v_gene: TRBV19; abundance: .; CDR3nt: TGTGCCAGTAGTATAGCCCCGTTGCGGGGTGCGATCAATCAGCCCCAGCATTTT; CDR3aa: CASSIAPLRGAINQPQHF
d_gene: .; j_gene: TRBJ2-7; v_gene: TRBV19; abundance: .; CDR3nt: TGTGCCAGTACCTCCTCGCTGGGGAACGAGCAGTACTTC; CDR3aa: CASTSSLGNEQYF
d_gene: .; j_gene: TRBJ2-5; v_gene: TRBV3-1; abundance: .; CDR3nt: TGTGCCAGCAGCCAAGCCATCACAGGGAAGTGGGAGACCCAGTACTTC; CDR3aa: CASSQAITGKWETQYF
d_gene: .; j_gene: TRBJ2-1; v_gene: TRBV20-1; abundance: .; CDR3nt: TGCAGTGCTAGAGTTCCAACAGGGAATGAGCAGTTCTTC; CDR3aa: CSARVPTGNEQFF
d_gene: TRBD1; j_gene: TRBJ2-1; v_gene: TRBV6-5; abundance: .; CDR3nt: TGTGCCAGCAGTTACATGGGACAGGGGAGAGGCAATGAGCAGTTCTTC; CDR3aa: CASSYMGQGRGNEQFF
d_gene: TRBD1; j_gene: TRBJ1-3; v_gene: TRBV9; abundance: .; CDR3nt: TGTGCCAGCAGCGACCAGGGGGACCCTGGAAACACCATATATTTT; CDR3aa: CASSDQGDPGNTIYF
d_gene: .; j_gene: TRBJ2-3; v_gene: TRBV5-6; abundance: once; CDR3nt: TGTGCCAGCAGCTTGCTGGTAGAAGATACGCAGTATTTT; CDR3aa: CASSLLVEDTQYF
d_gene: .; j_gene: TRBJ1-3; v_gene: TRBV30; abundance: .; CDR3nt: TGTGCCTGGAGTTCTCCGAGCTCTGGAAACACCATATATTTT; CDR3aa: CAWSSPSSGNTIYF
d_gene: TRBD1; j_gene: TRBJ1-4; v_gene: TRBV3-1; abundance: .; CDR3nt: TGTGCCAGCAGCCAAGCCCGGGGGACAGGTGGAGAAAAACTGTTTTTT; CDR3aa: CASSQARGTGGEKLFF
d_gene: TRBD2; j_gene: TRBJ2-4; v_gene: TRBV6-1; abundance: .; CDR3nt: TGTGCCAGCAGTAAGGTCGCGGGGGAAGGATCCAAAAACATTCAGTACTTC; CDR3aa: CASSKVAGEGSKNIQYF
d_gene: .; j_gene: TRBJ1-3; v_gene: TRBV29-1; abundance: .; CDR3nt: TGCAGCGTTGCCCGTCGCGAGACAACTCTCTCTGGAAACACCATATATTTT; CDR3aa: CSVARRETTLSGNTIYF
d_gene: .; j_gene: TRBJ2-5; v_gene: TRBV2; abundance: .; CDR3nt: TGTGCCAGCAGAACAGCACTAATCGGGCAGACCCAGTACTTC; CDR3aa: CASRTALIGQTQYF
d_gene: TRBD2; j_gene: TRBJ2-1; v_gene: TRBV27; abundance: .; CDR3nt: TGTGCCAGCAGTTTCCGATATAGCGGGAGCTCCTACAATGAGCAGTTCTTC; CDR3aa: CASSFRYSGSSYNEQFF
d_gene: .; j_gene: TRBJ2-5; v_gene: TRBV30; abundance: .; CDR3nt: TGTGCCTGGAGTGTACCGATCCAAGAGACCCAGTACTTC; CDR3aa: CAWSVPIQETQYF
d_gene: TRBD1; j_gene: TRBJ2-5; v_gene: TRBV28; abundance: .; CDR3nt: TGTGCCAGCAGTTTTCCCGGCTTCGAAGGGGGCCAGGAGGAGACCCAGTACTTC; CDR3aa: CASSFPGFEGGQEETQYF
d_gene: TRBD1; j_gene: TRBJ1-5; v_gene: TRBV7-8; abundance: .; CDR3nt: TGTGCCAGCAGCCGACGACAGGGCAATAGCAATCAGCCCCAGCATTTT; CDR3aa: CASSRRQGNSNQPQHF
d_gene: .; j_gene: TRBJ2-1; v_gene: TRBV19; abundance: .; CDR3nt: TGTGCCAGTAGTACTAGGGTGAGGGTCGCCAGGAATGAGCAGTTCTTC; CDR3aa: CASSTRVRVARNEQFF
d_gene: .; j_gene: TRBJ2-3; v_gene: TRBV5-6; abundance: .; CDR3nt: TGTGCCAGCAGCCGAACGGACAGAGTAAGCACAGATACGCAGTATTTT; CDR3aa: CASSRTDRVSTDTQYF
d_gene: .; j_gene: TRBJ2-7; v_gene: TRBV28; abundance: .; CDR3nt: TGTGCCAGCAGCCAACTACCTACCTACGAGCAGTACTTC; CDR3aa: CASSQLPTYEQYF
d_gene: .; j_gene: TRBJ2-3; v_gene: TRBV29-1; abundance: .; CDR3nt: TGCAGCTCCGGGACGCCCGGGGATACGCAGTATTTT; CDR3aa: CSSGTPGDTQYF
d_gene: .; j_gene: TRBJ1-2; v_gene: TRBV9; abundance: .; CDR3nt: TGTGCCAGCAGCGTAGCTTTGGCAGGGCAGGGTGGCTACACCTTC; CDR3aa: CASSVALAGQGGYTF
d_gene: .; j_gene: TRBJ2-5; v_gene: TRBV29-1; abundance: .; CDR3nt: TGCAGCGTTGAGGAGGGGGCACGACAGACCCAGTACTTC; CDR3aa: CSVEEGARQTQYF
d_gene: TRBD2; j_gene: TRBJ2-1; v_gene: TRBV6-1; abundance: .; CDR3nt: TGTGCCAGCACCTTGACTAGCGGGGGGTCCTACAATGAGCAGTTCTTC; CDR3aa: CASTLTSGGSYNEQFF
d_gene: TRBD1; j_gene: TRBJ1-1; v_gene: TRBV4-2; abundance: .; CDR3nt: TGTGCCAGCCCCCACCGGGACAGGGCAGCTTTCTTT; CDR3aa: CASPHRDRAAFF
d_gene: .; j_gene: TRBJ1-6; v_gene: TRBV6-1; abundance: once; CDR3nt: TGTGCCAGCAGTGAAAGGCTTGGAGATTCACCCCTCCACTTT; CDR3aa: CASSERLGDSPLHF
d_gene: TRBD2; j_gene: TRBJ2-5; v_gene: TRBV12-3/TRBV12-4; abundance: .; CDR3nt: TGTGCCAGCAGTCTGACCTCGGGACTAGCGGGGGGGCAGGAGACCCAGTACTTC; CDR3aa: CASSLTSGLAGGQETQYF
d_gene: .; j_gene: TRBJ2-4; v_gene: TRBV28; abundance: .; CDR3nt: TGTGCCAGCAGTTTTGAAAGGCAGGGGACCAAAAACATTCAGTACTTC; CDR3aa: CASSFERQGTKNIQYF
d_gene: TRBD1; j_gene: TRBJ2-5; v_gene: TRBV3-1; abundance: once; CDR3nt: TGTGCCAGCAGCCAAGAGACAGGGGGCAGGCGGGAGACCCAGTACTTC; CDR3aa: CASSQETGGRRETQYF
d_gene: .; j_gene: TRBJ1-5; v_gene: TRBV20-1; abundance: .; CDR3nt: TGCAGTGCTAGAGTGATTGCAGGGTCGAGCGGCAATCAGCCCCAGCATTTT; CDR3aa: CSARVIAGSSGNQPQHF
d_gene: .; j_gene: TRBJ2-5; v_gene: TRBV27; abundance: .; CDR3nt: TGTGCCAGCAGCCTCTACGCGGCGACCCAAGAGACCCAGTACTTC; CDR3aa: CASSLYAATQETQYF
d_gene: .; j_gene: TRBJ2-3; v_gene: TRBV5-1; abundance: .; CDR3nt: TGCGCCAGCAGCGGTCCGGCAGATACGCAGTATTTT; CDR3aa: CASSGPADTQYF
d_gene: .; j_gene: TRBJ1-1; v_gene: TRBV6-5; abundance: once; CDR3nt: TGTGCCACCAACCGGGGAGACATCGGGGCTGAAGCTTTCTTT; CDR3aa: CATNRGDIGAEAFF
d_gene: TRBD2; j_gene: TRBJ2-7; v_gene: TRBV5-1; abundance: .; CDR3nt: TGCGCCAGCAGCTTGGAAGGGAGGGACGAGCAGTACTTC; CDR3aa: CASSLEGRDEQYF
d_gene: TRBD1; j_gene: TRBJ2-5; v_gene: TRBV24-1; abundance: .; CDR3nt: TGTGCCACCAGTGCAACCAAACAGGGGGCGGTGGAGACCCAGTACTTC; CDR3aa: CATSATKQGAVETQYF
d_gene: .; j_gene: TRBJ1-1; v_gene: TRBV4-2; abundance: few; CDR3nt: TGTGCCAGCAGCCAAGATATGAACACTGAAGCTTTCTTT; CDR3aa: CASSQDMNTEAFF
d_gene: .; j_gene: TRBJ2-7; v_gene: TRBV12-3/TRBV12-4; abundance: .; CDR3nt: TGTGCCAGCAGCCCTCAGGTCACTTCCTACGAGCAGTACTTC; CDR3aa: CASSPQVTSYEQYF
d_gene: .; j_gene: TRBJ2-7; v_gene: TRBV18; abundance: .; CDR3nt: TGTGCCAGCTCACCACCGGGAGGGGGCGAGTACGAGCAGTACTTC; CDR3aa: CASSPPGGGEYEQYF